These 4 T cell receptor beta chains were all obtained from the same sample, sequenced in a study of cytomegalovirus exposure and HLA in healthy donors. Assay: immunoSEQ multiplex PCR; the TCRdb copy retains only in-frame clones and omits some. The table includes under 200,000 clones, 70% to 90% detected once. Input material: PBMCs. The receptors come from a woman in her twenties or thirties in good health and CMV-seronegative.

The chain uses TRBV30 and TRBJ1-1; D uncertain. CDR3 size: 13 residues. The germline gives CDR1 GTSNPN, CDR2 SVGIG (reference sequence). V dropped 0 bases and J dropped 4 bases, with 9 bases sitting between them. CDR3 nucleotides: TGTGCCTGGAGTGTGGCGGGGAGCACTGAAGCTTTCTTT. This codes for CAWSVAGSTEAFF.

This clone turned up a few times. The chain joins TRBV6-5 to TRBJ1-5; D is uncertain. The V and J ends lost 5 bases and 0 bases respectively, with 8 bases between them. Germline lookup yields CDR1 MNHEY and CDR2 SVGAGI. This CDR3 has 14 amino acids. The CDR3 bases are TGTGCCAGCAGTGGAGGGTATAGCAATCAGCCCCAGCATTTT. This sequence encodes CASSGGYSNQPQHF.

V gene TRBV7-2 combines with J gene TRBJ2-7, with D uncertain. V was pared by 1 base and J by 4 bases, with 8 bases between. This CDR3 spans 13 amino acids. Per germline, CDR1 SGHTA and CDR2 FQGNSA. The CDR3: CASSLEVGYEQYF. Here the CDR3 DNA reads TGTGCCAGCAGCTTAGAGGTGGGATACGAGCAGTACTTC.

This clone was detected many times. The chain uses TRBV29-1 and TRBJ1-1; D gene unclear. CDR3 length equals 12 residues. Per the germline V gene, CDR1 is SQVTM and CDR2 is ANQGSEA. V lost 7 bases and J lost 8, with 17 bases in between. The chain's CDR3 is CSASRESREAFF. The CDR3 DNA reads TGCAGCGCCTCAAGGGAAAGTCGAGAAGCTTTCTTT.